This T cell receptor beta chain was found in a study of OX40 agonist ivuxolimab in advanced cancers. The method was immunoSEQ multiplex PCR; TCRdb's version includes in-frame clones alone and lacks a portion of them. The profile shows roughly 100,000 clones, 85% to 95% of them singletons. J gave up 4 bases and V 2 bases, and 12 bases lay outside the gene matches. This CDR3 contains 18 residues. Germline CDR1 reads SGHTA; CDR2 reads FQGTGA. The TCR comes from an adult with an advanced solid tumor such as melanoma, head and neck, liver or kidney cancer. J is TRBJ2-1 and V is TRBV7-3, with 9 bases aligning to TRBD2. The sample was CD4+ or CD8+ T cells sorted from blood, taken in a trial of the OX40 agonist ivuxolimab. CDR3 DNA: TGTGCCAGCAGCTTACAAACTAGCGGGCATTTATTGTACAATGAGCAGTTCTTC. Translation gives CASSLQTSGHLLYNEQFF.